This passage covers 20 T cell receptor beta chains from one sample sequenced in a study of blood T cell repertoires in COVID-19. Measured with immunoSEQ multiplex PCR; TCRdb has only the in-frame clones, and not every one. The profile shows 300,000 or so clones, 70% to 90% of them singletons. The source material was PBMCs or T cells enriched from blood (not recorded which). These receptors were obtained from a woman aged 18 to 35 who had recovered from COVID-19.

This clone has more than one count but fewer than ten. The J gene is TRBJ2-7, the V gene TRBV7-9, with 7 bases identical to TRBD1. Trimming took 5 bases from V and 3 from J; bases not matched to a gene: 28. This CDR3 is built from 21 residues. The germline V gene has CDR1 SEHNR and CDR2 FQNEAQ (reference sequence). CDR3 DNA: TGTGCCAGCAGCACAGACAGGGCCGAACCTCTGCACCCCGTCTCCATCTACGAGCAGTACTTC. Protein product: CASSTDRAEPLHPVSIYEQYF. Filled out from reference TRBV7-9 and TRBJ2-7, the complete variable domain reads DTGVSQNPRHKITKRGQNVTFRCDPISEHNRLYWYRQTLGQGPEFLTYFQNEAQLEKSRLLSDRFSAERPKGSFSTLEIQRTEQGDSAMYLCASSTDRAEPLHPVSIYEQYFGPGTRLTVT.

The rearrangement links TRBV7-9 to TRBJ2-5; 10 bases fit TRBD2. The germline V gene has CDR1 SEHNR and CDR2 FQNEAQ (reference sequence). Trimming at V came to 5 bases and at J to 5 bases, leaving 8 bases not matched to a gene. The CDR3 spans 15 residues. The CDR3 DNA reads TGTGCCAGCAGCCCAGCGGGGGGGCCCGAGGAGACCCAGTACTTC. Its translation is CASSPAGGPEETQYF.

In its sample, this clone was seen once. The rearrangement uses TRBV10-1 and TRBJ2-3; 10 bases are a match to TRBD2. The V and J ends lost 3 bases and 4 bases, in that order; junction bases with no gene match: 1. Germline CDR1 is WNHNN and CDR2 is SYGVQD (reference sequence). This CDR3 contains 14 residues. The CDR3 DNA follows: TGCGCCAGCAGTGATGGGACTAGCGCAGATACGCAGTATTTT. It encodes CASSDGTSADTQYF.

The chain recombines TRBV19 with TRBJ1-5; D is possibly TRBD1 (6 bases). V gave up 5 bases and J gave up 5 bases, with 13 bases separating them. Germline CDR1 and CDR2: LNHDA and SQIVND (reference sequence). The CDR3 extends over 14 amino acids. The CDR3 DNA reads TGTGCCAGTAGTGGCCGGGACACTTATCAGCCCCAGCATTTT. Translation gives CASSGRDTYQPQHF.

The rearrangement links TRBV6-5 to TRBJ1-1; D not resolved. The CDR3 totals 14 residues. The ends were cut back, 0 bases at V and 3 bases at J, with 8 bases in the middle. The germline V gene encodes CDR1 MNHEY and CDR2 SVGAGI. In DNA form, the CDR3 reads TGTGCCAGCAGTTACTCGATGGCAGACACTGAAGCTTTCTTT. This gives the protein CASSYSMADTEAFF.

A single count supports this clone. This sequence joins TRBV18 and TRBJ1-6, with D unclear. Germline V gene sequence: CDR1 KGHSH, CDR2 LQKENI. Trimming left V 3 bases short and J 9 bases short, with 15 bases between. CDR3 size: 15 residues. DNA of the CDR3: TGTGCCAGCTCACCGTATCTAGAAATCGGTTCACCCCTCCACTTT. Translating it yields CASSPYLEIGSPLHF. Using reference TRBV18 and TRBJ1-6 for the parts outside the CDR3, the full variable domain is NAGVMQNPRHLVRRRGQEARLRCSPMKGHSHVYWYRQLPEEGLKFMVYLQKENIIDESGMPKERFSAEFPKEGPSILRIQQVVRGDSAAYFCASSPYLEIGSPLHFGNGTRLTVT.

The rearrangement joins TRBV28 to TRBJ1-6, with 8 bases that match TRBD1. The length of the CDR3 is 15 residues. The J segment lost 4 bases and the V segment lost 5 bases, leaving 4 bases of the junction unmatched. Germline V gene lookup returns CDR1 MDHEN and CDR2 SYDVKM. The CDR3 DNA is TGTGCCAGCAGTCTGAACAGGGGGTATAATTCACCCCTCCACTTT. Protein product: CASSLNRGYNSPLHF.

This clone was seen just once. V usage is TRBV7-8 and J usage is TRBJ2-2; 9 nucleotides align to TRBD1. The V segment lost 1 base and the J segment 3 bases; nucleotides outside the gene matches: 3. CDR3 length: 16 amino acids. The V gene's germline CDR1 is SGHVS and CDR2 FQNEAQ. The chain's CDR3 is CASSLGRTGDTGELFF. The CDR3, as DNA: TGTGCCAGCAGCTTAGGACGGACAGGGGACACCGGGGAGCTGTTTTTT.

The V call is TRBV30, the J call TRBJ1-6, with D uncertain. Per the germline V gene, CDR1 is GTSNPN and CDR2 is SVGIG (reference sequence). Deletions cut 0 bases from V and 5 bases from J, with 17 bases between. The CDR3 sequence is 17 residues long. CDR3 bases: TGTGCCTGGAGTGTAGCCCCTTTCGGAGATAATAATTCACCCCTCCACTTT. It codes for CAWSVAPFGDNNSPLHF. Full variable domain (outside the CDR3, taken from reference TRBV30 and TRBJ1-6): SQTIHQWPATLVQPVGSPLSLECTVEGTSNPNLYWYRQAAGRGLQLLFYSVGIGQISSEVPQNLSASRPQDRQFILSSKKLLLSDSGFYLCAWSVAPFGDNNSPLHFGNGTRLTVT.

The chain uses TRBV9 and TRBJ2-1; tentatively, D is TRBD2 (5 bases). Per the germline V gene, CDR1 is SGDLS and CDR2 is YYNGEE. Trimming stripped 4 bases from V and 0 bases from J, with 17 bases between. This CDR3 is built from 17 residues. CDR3 protein: CASSPSPSGSSYNEQFF. The CDR3 nucleotides are TGTGCCAGCAGCCCCTCTCCAAGTGGGAGCTCCTACAATGAGCAGTTCTTC.

The CDR3 DNA sequence: TGTGCCAGCTCCAACACAGATACGCAGTATTTT. Residues: CASSNTDTQYF. The V call is TRBV18, the J call TRBJ2-3; the D is unclear. Trimming shortened V by 6 bases and J by 2 bases, and 3 bases separated the two germline ends. Germline lookup yields CDR1 KGHSH and CDR2 LQKENI. This CDR3 has 11 residues. The complete variable domain, with remaining parts taken from reference TRBV18 and TRBJ2-3, reads NAGVMQNPRHLVRRRGQEARLRCSPMKGHSHVYWYRQLPEEGLKFMVYLQKENIIDESGMPKERFSAEFPKEGPSILRIQQVVRGDSAAYFCASSNTDTQYFGPGTRLTVL.

J is TRBJ2-5 and V is TRBV3-1 (or the pseudogene TRBV3-2); TRBD1 is a possible D gene (6 bases). The CDR3 contains 14 residues. CDR1 is LGHDT and CDR2 is YNNKEL in the germline V gene (reference sequence). The V gene lost 3 bases and the J gene lost 7 bases, with 15 bases spanning the gap. CDR3 coding DNA: TGTGCCAGCAGCCAGGGGACATCTGTACGGACCCAGTACTTC. As protein: CASSQGTSVRTQYF.

V usage is TRBV9 and J usage is TRBJ1-1; TRBD1 matches at 9 bases. Germline values: CDR1 SGDLS, CDR2 YYNGEE. Trimming cost V 0 bases and J 6 bases; bases outside gene matches: 6. The length of the CDR3 is 15 residues. The CDR3 protein is CASSVGQGGSSEAFF. The CDR3 DNA is TGTGCCAGCAGCGTAGGACAGGGGGGGAGTTCTGAAGCTTTCTTT.

This chain joins TRBV3-1 (or the pseudogene TRBV3-2) and TRBJ2-3, with 12 bases matching TRBD2. The CDR3 length is 16 residues. Germline CDR1 is LGHDT and CDR2 is YNNKEL (reference sequence). J gave up 4 bases and V 1 base, and 3 bases lay outside the gene matches. Here the CDR3 DNA reads TGTGCCAGCAGCCAAGGGACTAGCGGGATAGCAGATACGCAGTATTTT. Translating it yields CASSQGTSGIADTQYF.

CDR3 coding DNA: TGTGCCAGTAGTCCAACCGGGACAGATAACTATGGCTACACCTTC. Translated: CASSPTGTDNYGYTF. This sequence joins TRBV19 and TRBJ1-2; 7 nucleotides line up with TRBD1. The V gene end was trimmed by 5 bases and the J gene end by 1 base; junction bases not matched to a gene: 7. The CDR3 is 15 amino acids. CDR1 LNHDA and CDR2 SQIVND come from the germline V gene (reference sequence). Variable domain in full (rest from reference TRBV19 and TRBJ1-2): DGGITQSPKYLFRKEGQNVTLSCEQNLNHDAMYWYRQDPGQGLRLIYYSQIVNDFQKGDIAEGYSVSREKKESFPLTVTSAQKNPTAFYLCASSPTGTDNYGYTFGSGTRLTVV.

The chain has TRBV5-6 and TRBJ2-1; 13 bases agree with TRBD2. The germline gives CDR1 SGHDT, CDR2 YYEEEE. V lost 0 bases, J lost 7 bases, and 1 base stayed unmatched. This CDR3 has 15 residues. CDR3 DNA sequence: TGTGCCAGCAGCTTGGGACTAGCGGGAGGTAATGAGCAGTTCTTC. It translates to CASSLGLAGGNEQFF. The variable domain in full, completed from reference TRBV5-6 and TRBJ2-1, reads DAGVTQSPTHLIKTRGQQVTLRCSPKSGHDTVSWYQQALGQGPQFIFQYYEEEERQRGNFPDRFSGHQFPNYSSELNVNALLLGDSALYLCASSLGLAGGNEQFFGPGTRLTVL.

The genes are TRBV6-5 and TRBJ1-4; a weak D match, TRBD1 (5 bases). CDR1 is MNHEY and CDR2 is SVGAGI in the germline V gene. Trimming pared 6 bases from V and 8 bases from J, leaving 13 bases between. CDR3 length equals 13 residues. The CDR3 bases are TGTGCCAGCAGCTGGCAGGGAAGAGAAAAACTGTTTTTT. Its translation: CASSWQGREKLFF.

The chain carries TRBV30 and TRBJ1-1; D is unclear. Germline V lookup: CDR1 GTSNPN, CDR2 SVGIG (reference sequence). V lost 2 bases, J lost 7 bases, and 20 bases lay in between. The CDR3 contains 15 residues. The DNA of the CDR3 is TGTGCCTGGAGTACTCAGATAGTGAGGGTTTATGAAGCTTTCTTT. Its protein product is CAWSTQIVRVYEAFF.

The chain recombines TRBV9 with TRBJ2-7, with 14 positions matching TRBD2. J was trimmed by 5 bases and V by 0 bases; bases with no gene match: 7. The CDR3 runs to 17 residues. The germline CDR1 and CDR2 sequences are SGDLS and YYNGEE. The CDR3 nucleotides read TGTGCCAGCAGCGTAGCGGGACTAGCGGGAGTCGGGGACGAGCAGTACTTC. Protein: CASSVAGLAGVGDEQYF. Full variable domain (rest looked up from reference TRBV9 and TRBJ2-7): DSGVTQTPKHLITATGQRVTLRCSPRSGDLSVYWYQQSLDQGLQFLIQYYNGEERAKGNILERFSAQQFPDLHSELNLSSLELGDSALYFCASSVAGLAGVGDEQYFGPGTRLTVT.

This chain uses TRBV7-3 with TRBJ2-7, with 7 bases fitting TRBD1. V gave up 5 bases and J gave up 2 bases; unmatched junction bases: 6. This CDR3 is 14 amino acids long. CDR1 is SGHTA and CDR2 is FQGTGA in the germline V gene. The DNA of the CDR3 is TGTGCCAGCAGCCCAACAGGGGACCCCTACGAGCAGTACTTC. This gives the protein CASSPTGDPYEQYF.